This is a list of T cell receptor beta chains from one sample in a study of neurological immune-mediated disorders. MiXCR, applied by TCRdb to the 5' RACE reads, yields one record per CDR3 protein. The profile covers approximately 36,000 distinct CDR3 sequences, with about 3.2% appearing a single time and about 7.8% taken by the ten largest. Sequencing was done on a sample of PBMCs. These receptors all come from a woman aged 55 to 70 with multiple sclerosis. The CDR3 runs from the conserved cysteine through the conserved F or W. A D gene is named only where the DNA matches it firmly. Only part of the rows carry a size: once, few, many, or a class if the clone is expanded.

clone_size: many; v_call: TRBV6-5; j_call: TRBJ1-1; d_call: TRBD1; cdr3_aa: CASSTRDRGTEAFF; cdr3_nt: TGTGCCAGCAGTACCCGGGACAGGGGCACTGAAGCTTTCTTT
clone_size: many; v_call: TRBV5-6; j_call: TRBJ1-1; d_call: TRBD1; cdr3_aa: CASSLVTGDLTSTEAFF; cdr3_nt: TGTGCCAGCAGCTTGGTGACAGGGGACCTTACTTCCACTGAAGCTTTCTTT
clone_size: many; v_call: TRBV5-1; j_call: TRBJ2-1; d_call: NA; cdr3_aa: CASSLALGRVSYNEQFF; cdr3_nt: TGCGCCAGCAGCTTGGCCCTGGGGCGGGTGTCCTACAATGAGCAGTTCTTC
clone_size: NA; v_call: TRBV27; j_call: TRBJ2-7; d_call: NA; cdr3_aa: CASSFRVGYEQYF; cdr3_nt: TGTGCCAGCAGTTTCAGGGTAGGCTACGAGCAGTACTTC
clone_size: many; v_call: TRBV4-1; j_call: TRBJ2-3; d_call: NA; cdr3_aa: CASSQVVGGDTQYF; cdr3_nt: TGCGCCAGCAGCCAAGTAGTCGGTGGGGATACGCAGTATTTT
clone_size: many; v_call: TRBV18; j_call: TRBJ1-3; d_call: NA; cdr3_aa: CASSPPLGNTIYF; cdr3_nt: TGTGCCAGCTCACCACCCCTGGGAAACACCATATATTTT
clone_size: many; v_call: TRBV16; j_call: TRBJ2-2; d_call: NA; cdr3_aa: CASSQRAPGELFF; cdr3_nt: TGTGCCAGCAGCCAACGGGCCCCCGGGGAGCTGTTTTTT
clone_size: many; v_call: TRBV7-2; j_call: TRBJ2-1; d_call: TRBD2; cdr3_aa: CASSDQMTSGGAGQFF; cdr3_nt: TGTGCCAGCAGCGACCAGATGACTAGCGGGGGGGCCGGGCAGTTCTTC
clone_size: many; v_call: TRBV5-5; j_call: TRBJ2-1; d_call: TRBD2; cdr3_aa: CASSLGLAGGLSEQFF; cdr3_nt: TGTGCCAGCAGCTTAGGGTTAGCGGGGGGGCTGAGTGAGCAGTTCTTC
clone_size: many; v_call: TRBV20-1; j_call: TRBJ2-1; d_call: TRBD2; cdr3_aa: CSARGLAVSYNEQFF; cdr3_nt: TGCAGTGCTAGGGGGCTAGCGGTCTCCTACAATGAGCAGTTCTTC
clone_size: medium-sized; v_call: TRBV15; j_call: TRBJ1-2; d_call: TRBD1; cdr3_aa: CATSGTVRANYGYTF; cdr3_nt: TGTGCCACCAGCGGGACAGTTAGAGCTAACTATGGCTACACCTTC
clone_size: many; v_call: TRBV5-1; j_call: TRBJ1-6; d_call: NA; cdr3_aa: CASRPGGLDNSPLHF; cdr3_nt: TGCGCCAGCAGACCGGGCGGCCTCGATAATTCACCCCTCCACTTT
clone_size: many; v_call: TRBV20-1; j_call: TRBJ2-2; d_call: TRBD2; cdr3_aa: CSHSGGLSDTGELFF; cdr3_nt: TGCAGCCACTCGGGGGGGCTCAGCGACACCGGGGAGCTGTTTTTT
clone_size: many; v_call: TRBV7-9; j_call: TRBJ1-2; d_call: TRBD1; cdr3_aa: CASSLPRDSDNYGYTF; cdr3_nt: TGTGCCAGCAGCTTACCCCGGGACAGCGATAACTATGGCTACACCTTC
clone_size: many; v_call: TRBV18; j_call: TRBJ1-5; d_call: TRBD1; cdr3_aa: CASSPSGTEFNF; cdr3_nt: TGTGCCAGCTCACCATCCGGGACAGAATTCAACTTT
clone_size: many; v_call: TRBV30; j_call: TRBJ1-5; d_call: TRBD1; cdr3_aa: CALGDRANQPQHF; cdr3_nt: TGTGCCCTTGGGGACAGGGCCAATCAGCCCCAGCATTTT
clone_size: many; v_call: TRBV20-1; j_call: TRBJ1-2; d_call: NA; cdr3_aa: CSARSRAVFSGYTF; cdr3_nt: TGCAGTGCTAGGTCCCGGGCGGTTTTTTCCGGCTACACCTTC
clone_size: NA; v_call: TRBV7-9; j_call: TRBJ1-2; d_call: NA; cdr3_aa: CASSLSWGQVYGYTF; cdr3_nt: TGTGCCAGCAGCTTATCTTGGGGGCAAGTCTATGGCTACACCTTC
clone_size: many; v_call: TRBV18; j_call: TRBJ1-4; d_call: NA; cdr3_aa: CASSPSRQLDNEKLFF; cdr3_nt: TGTGCCAGCTCACCTTCGAGACAGTTGGATAATGAAAAACTGTTTTTT
clone_size: many; v_call: TRBV9; j_call: TRBJ2-7; d_call: TRBD1; cdr3_aa: CASSGQGAYEQYF; cdr3_nt: TGTGCCAGCAGCGGGCAGGGGGCCTACGAGCAGTACTTC
clone_size: NA; v_call: TRBV7-2; j_call: TRBJ2-3; d_call: NA; cdr3_aa: CASSVGGYTQYF; cdr3_nt: TGTGCCAGCAGCGTAGGGGGATATACGCAGTATTTT
clone_size: many; v_call: TRBV12-3/TRBV12-4; j_call: TRBJ2-6; d_call: NA; cdr3_aa: CASSLGATGANVLTF; cdr3_nt: TGTGCCAGCAGTTTGGGGGCTACTGGGGCCAACGTCCTGACTTTC
clone_size: NA; v_call: TRBV20-1; j_call: TRBJ2-1; d_call: NA; cdr3_aa: CSARDAGGNNAQFF; cdr3_nt: TGCAGTGCTAGAGACGCCGGCGGGAACAATGCGCAGTTCTTC
clone_size: many; v_call: TRBV20-1; j_call: TRBJ2-5; d_call: NA; cdr3_aa: CSARDASGPRETQYF; cdr3_nt: TGCAGTGCTAGAGATGCCTCAGGGCCGCGAGAGACCCAGTACTTC
clone_size: many; v_call: TRBV6-5; j_call: TRBJ2-2; d_call: TRBD2; cdr3_aa: CASTYYPGTSGPGELFF; cdr3_nt: TGTGCCAGCACTTACTACCCCGGGACTAGCGGACCCGGGGAGCTGTTTTTT
clone_size: many; v_call: TRBV15; j_call: TRBJ2-1; d_call: TRBD2; cdr3_aa: CATSGLRRGGQSQFF; cdr3_nt: TGTGCCACCAGCGGCCTCCGACGGGGGGGACAATCCCAGTTCTTC
clone_size: many; v_call: TRBV5-1; j_call: TRBJ2-5; d_call: NA; cdr3_aa: CASSTGEGLETQYF; cdr3_nt: TGCGCCAGCAGCACCGGCGAGGGTTTGGAGACCCAGTACTTC
clone_size: many; v_call: TRBV20-1; j_call: TRBJ1-1; d_call: NA; cdr3_aa: CSARDWKQNTEAFF; cdr3_nt: TGCAGTGCTAGAGACTGGAAACAGAACACTGAAGCTTTCTTT
clone_size: many; v_call: TRBV11-2; j_call: TRBJ1-2; d_call: NA; cdr3_aa: CASSPAALGGYTF; cdr3_nt: TGTGCCAGCAGCCCCGCGGCCCTTGGTGGCTACACCTTC
clone_size: many; v_call: TRBV5-1; j_call: TRBJ2-5; d_call: NA; cdr3_aa: CASSLSSGSRETQYF; cdr3_nt: TGCGCCAGCAGCTTGAGTTCCGGGTCGAGGGAGACCCAGTACTTC
clone_size: many; v_call: TRBV20-1; j_call: TRBJ2-1; d_call: TRBD2; cdr3_aa: CSARDLGGGYNEQFF; cdr3_nt: TGCAGTGCTAGAGATTTGGGGGGGGGCTACAATGAGCAGTTCTTC
clone_size: many; v_call: TRBV12-3/TRBV12-4; j_call: TRBJ2-5; d_call: TRBD2; cdr3_aa: CASSSGLAGYQETQYF; cdr3_nt: TGTGCCAGCAGTTCAGGACTAGCGGGGTACCAAGAGACCCAGTACTTC
clone_size: few; v_call: TRBV18; j_call: TRBJ1-2; d_call: NA; cdr3_aa: CATARGDYGYTF; cdr3_nt: TGTGCCACCGCCCGGGGGGACTATGGCTACACCTTC
clone_size: many; v_call: TRBV6-5; j_call: TRBJ1-6; d_call: NA; cdr3_aa: CASSYRSWDSPLHF; cdr3_nt: TGTGCCAGCAGTTACAGGAGTTGGGATTCACCCCTCCACTTT
clone_size: many; v_call: TRBV7-6; j_call: TRBJ2-7; d_call: TRBD1; cdr3_aa: CASRPTGGYEQYF; cdr3_nt: TGTGCCAGCAGGCCAACAGGGGGCTACGAGCAGTACTTC
clone_size: many; v_call: TRBV20-1; j_call: TRBJ1-2; d_call: NA; cdr3_aa: CSASRTDLDGYTF; cdr3_nt: TGCAGTGCTTCCCGGACAGATCTGGATGGCTACACCTTC
clone_size: many; v_call: TRBV5-1; j_call: TRBJ2-1; d_call: TRBD1; cdr3_aa: CASSATGGRGKFF; cdr3_nt: TGCGCCAGCAGCGCCACAGGGGGCAGAGGGAAGTTCTTC
clone_size: many; v_call: TRBV7-2; j_call: TRBJ2-3; d_call: NA; cdr3_aa: CASSLVVGSDTQYF; cdr3_nt: TGTGCCAGCAGCTTAGTCGTGGGGTCAGATACGCAGTATTTT
clone_size: many; v_call: TRBV20-1; j_call: TRBJ2-1; d_call: NA; cdr3_aa: CSAANHRGLPNNEQFF; cdr3_nt: TGCAGTGCCGCCAACCACCGGGGACTCCCGAACAATGAGCAGTTCTTC
clone_size: many; v_call: TRBV10-1; j_call: TRBJ1-1; d_call: TRBD1; cdr3_aa: CASSGGQGGLNTEAFF; cdr3_nt: TGCGCCAGCAGCGGGGGACAGGGCGGATTGAACACTGAAGCTTTCTTT
clone_size: many; v_call: TRBV20-1; j_call: TRBJ2-3; d_call: TRBD1; cdr3_aa: CSARGRGQGAPTDTQYF; cdr3_nt: TGCAGTGCTAGAGGGCGCGGACAGGGGGCCCCCACAGATACGCAGTATTTT
clone_size: many; v_call: TRBV10-2; j_call: TRBJ2-7; d_call: TRBD2; cdr3_aa: CASRPGTSGEQYF; cdr3_nt: TGCGCCAGCAGACCCGGGACTAGCGGGGAGCAGTACTTC
clone_size: many; v_call: TRBV5-1; j_call: TRBJ2-1; d_call: NA; cdr3_aa: CASESYGEQFF; cdr3_nt: TGCGCCAGCGAGTCCTACGGTGAGCAGTTCTTC
clone_size: many; v_call: TRBV5-1; j_call: TRBJ2-5; d_call: TRBD1; cdr3_aa: CASSYRGLEPKRETQYF; cdr3_nt: TGCGCCAGCAGCTACAGGGGGCTTGAACCCAAACGAGAGACCCAGTACTTC
clone_size: many; v_call: TRBV7-2; j_call: TRBJ1-1; d_call: NA; cdr3_aa: CASSTYQNTEAFF; cdr3_nt: TGTGCCAGCAGCACGTATCAGAACACTGAAGCTTTCTTT
clone_size: many; v_call: TRBV10-2; j_call: TRBJ1-1; d_call: NA; cdr3_aa: CASSEFRNTEAFF; cdr3_nt: TGCGCCAGCAGTGAGTTCAGAAACACTGAAGCTTTCTTT
clone_size: many; v_call: TRBV11-2; j_call: TRBJ2-7; d_call: TRBD1; cdr3_aa: CASSLGTGIHEQYF; cdr3_nt: TGTGCCAGCAGCTTAGGGACAGGGATACACGAGCAGTACTTC
clone_size: many; v_call: TRBV20-1; j_call: TRBJ2-3; d_call: TRBD2; cdr3_aa: CSARPIAGAHTDTQYF; cdr3_nt: TGCAGTGCACGTCCCATAGCGGGGGCCCACACAGATACGCAGTATTTT
clone_size: many; v_call: TRBV20-1; j_call: TRBJ2-3; d_call: NA; cdr3_aa: CSASEGGSTDTQYF; cdr3_nt: TGCAGTGCTAGTGAAGGTGGGAGCACAGATACGCAGTATTTT
clone_size: many; v_call: TRBV29-1; j_call: TRBJ2-3; d_call: NA; cdr3_aa: CSVSGRLLTDTQYF; cdr3_nt: TGCAGCGTTTCGGGTCGACTTCTCACAGATACGCAGTATTTT
clone_size: many; v_call: TRBV5-1; j_call: TRBJ1-1; d_call: TRBD1; cdr3_aa: CASSLVVGTGEAFF; cdr3_nt: TGCGCCAGCAGCTTGGTGGTCGGGACAGGGGAAGCTTTCTTT
clone_size: many; v_call: TRBV20-1; j_call: TRBJ1-1; d_call: NA; cdr3_aa: CSSDLGQSPEAFF; cdr3_nt: TGCAGCAGTGACCTTGGACAGTCGCCTGAAGCTTTCTTT
clone_size: few; v_call: TRBV18; j_call: TRBJ1-3; d_call: NA; cdr3_aa: CASSEATGKNIYF; cdr3_nt: TGTGCCAGCTCGGAAGCTACTGGAAAAAACATATATTTT